The present T cell receptor beta chain was sequenced within a study of T cells in Graves' hyperthyroidism and ophthalmopathy. Study overall: Any treatment followed the collection of peripheral blood at initial diagnosis. General study points: Also found in blood were most expanded thyroid clonotypes above 0.001.

V was clipped by 3 bases and J by 2 bases, with 19 bases between them. The CDR3 is 17 amino acids. Germline lookup yields CDR1 KGHSH and CDR2 LQKENI. Exclusions: uncontrolled infection, other autoimmune disease, pregnancy, lactation. Concerning this clonotype: Its antigen is unidentified.

Amplified TCR beta CDR3 regions derived from RNA transcripts. HTBI primers drove first-round RT-PCR of the TCR CDR3. TCRdb fed the multiplex PCR reads into MiXCR, producing one record per CDR3 protein. The repertoire holds 490,000 or so distinct CDR3 sequences, around a fifth seen once, with about 53% in the top ten. Source material: blood. The source of this sequence is a woman in her seventies with Graves' ophthalmopathy. The rearrangement uses TRBV18 and TRBJ1-2; perhaps TRBD1 as D (5 bases). The CDR3 bases are TGTGCCAGCTCACCCCTGGGTACCGGGACCGAAAACTATGGCTACACCTTC. Translating gives CASSPLGTGTENYGYTF.